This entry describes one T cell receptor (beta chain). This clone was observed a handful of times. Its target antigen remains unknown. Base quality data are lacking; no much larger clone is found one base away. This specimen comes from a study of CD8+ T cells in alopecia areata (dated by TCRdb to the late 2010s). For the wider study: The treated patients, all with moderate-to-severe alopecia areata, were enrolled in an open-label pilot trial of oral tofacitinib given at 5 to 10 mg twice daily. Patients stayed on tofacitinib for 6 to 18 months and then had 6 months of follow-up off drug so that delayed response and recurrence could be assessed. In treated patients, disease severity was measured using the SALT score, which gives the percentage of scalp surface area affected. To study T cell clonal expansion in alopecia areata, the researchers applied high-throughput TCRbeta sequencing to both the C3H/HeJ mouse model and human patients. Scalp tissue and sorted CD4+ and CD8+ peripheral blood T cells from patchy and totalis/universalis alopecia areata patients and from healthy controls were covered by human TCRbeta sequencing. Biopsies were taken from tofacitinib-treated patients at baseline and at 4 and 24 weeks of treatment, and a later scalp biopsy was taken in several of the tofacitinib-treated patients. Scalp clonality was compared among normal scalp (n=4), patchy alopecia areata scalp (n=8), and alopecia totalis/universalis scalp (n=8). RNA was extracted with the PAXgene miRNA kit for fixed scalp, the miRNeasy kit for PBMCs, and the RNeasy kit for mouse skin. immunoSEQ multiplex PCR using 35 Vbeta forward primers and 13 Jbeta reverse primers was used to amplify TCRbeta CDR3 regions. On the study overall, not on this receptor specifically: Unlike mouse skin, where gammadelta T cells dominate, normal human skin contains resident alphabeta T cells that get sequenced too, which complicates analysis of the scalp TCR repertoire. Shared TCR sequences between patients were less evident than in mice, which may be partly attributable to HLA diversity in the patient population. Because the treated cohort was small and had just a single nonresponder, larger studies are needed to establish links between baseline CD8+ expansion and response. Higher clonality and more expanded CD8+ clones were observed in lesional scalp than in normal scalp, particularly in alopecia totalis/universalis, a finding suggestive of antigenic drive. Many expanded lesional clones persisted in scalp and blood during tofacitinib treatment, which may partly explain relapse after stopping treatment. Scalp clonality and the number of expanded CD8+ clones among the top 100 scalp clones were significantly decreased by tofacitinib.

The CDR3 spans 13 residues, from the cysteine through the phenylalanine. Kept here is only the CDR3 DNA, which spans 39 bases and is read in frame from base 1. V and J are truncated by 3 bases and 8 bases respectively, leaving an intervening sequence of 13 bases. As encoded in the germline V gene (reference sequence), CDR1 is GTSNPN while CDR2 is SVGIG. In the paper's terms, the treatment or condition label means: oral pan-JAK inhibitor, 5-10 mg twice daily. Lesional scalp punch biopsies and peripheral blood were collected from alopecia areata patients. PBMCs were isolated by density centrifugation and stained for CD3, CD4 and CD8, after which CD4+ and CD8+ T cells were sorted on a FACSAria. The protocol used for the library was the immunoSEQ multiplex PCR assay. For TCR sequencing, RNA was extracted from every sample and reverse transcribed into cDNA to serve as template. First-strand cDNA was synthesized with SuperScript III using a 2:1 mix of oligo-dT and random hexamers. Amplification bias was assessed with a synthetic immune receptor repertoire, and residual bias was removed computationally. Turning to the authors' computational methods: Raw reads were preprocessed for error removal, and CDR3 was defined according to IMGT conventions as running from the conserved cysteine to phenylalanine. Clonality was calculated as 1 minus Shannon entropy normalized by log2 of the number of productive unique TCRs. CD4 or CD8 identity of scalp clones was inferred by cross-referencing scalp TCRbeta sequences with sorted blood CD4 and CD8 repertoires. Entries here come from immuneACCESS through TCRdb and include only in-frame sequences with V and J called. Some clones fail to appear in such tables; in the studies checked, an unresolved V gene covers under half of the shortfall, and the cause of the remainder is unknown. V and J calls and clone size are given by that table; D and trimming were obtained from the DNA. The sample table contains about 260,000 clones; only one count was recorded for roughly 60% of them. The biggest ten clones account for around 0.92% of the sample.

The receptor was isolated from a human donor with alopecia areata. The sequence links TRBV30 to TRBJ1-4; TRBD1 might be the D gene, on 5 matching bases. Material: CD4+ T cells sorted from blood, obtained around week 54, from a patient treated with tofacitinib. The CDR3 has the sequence CAWSQGIWEKLFF. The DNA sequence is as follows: TGTGCCTGGAGCCAGGGTATCTGGGAAAAACTGTTTTTT. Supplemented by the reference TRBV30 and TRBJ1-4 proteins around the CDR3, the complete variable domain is SQTIHQWPATLVQPVGSPLSLECTVEGTSNPNLYWYRQAAGRGLQLLFYSVGIGQISSEVPQNLSASRPQDRQFILSSKKLLLSDSGFYLCAWSQGIWEKLFFGSGTQLSVL.